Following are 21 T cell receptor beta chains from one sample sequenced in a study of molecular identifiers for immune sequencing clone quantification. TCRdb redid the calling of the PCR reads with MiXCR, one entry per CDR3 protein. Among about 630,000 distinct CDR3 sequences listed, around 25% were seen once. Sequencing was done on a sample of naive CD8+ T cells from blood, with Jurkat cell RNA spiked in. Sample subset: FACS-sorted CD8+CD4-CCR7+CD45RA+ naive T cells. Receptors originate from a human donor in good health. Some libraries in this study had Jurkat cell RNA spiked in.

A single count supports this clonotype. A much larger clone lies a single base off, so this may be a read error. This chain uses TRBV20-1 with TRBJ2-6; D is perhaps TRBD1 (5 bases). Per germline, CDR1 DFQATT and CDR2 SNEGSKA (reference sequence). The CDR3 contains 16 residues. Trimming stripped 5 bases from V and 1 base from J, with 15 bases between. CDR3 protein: CSAPSQGPSGANVLTF. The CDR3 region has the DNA TGCAGTGCTCCAAGTCAGGGCCCATCTGGGGCCAACGTCCTGACTTTC.

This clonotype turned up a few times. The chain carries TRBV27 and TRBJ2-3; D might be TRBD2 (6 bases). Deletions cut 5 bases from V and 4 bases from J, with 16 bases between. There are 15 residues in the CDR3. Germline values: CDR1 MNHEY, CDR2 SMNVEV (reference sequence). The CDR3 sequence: CASSIRGTLPDTQYF. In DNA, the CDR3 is TGTGCCAGCAGTATCCGCGGGACTCTCCCAGATACGCAGTATTTT.

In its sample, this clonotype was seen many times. The CDR3: CSVEDTSGRGDEQYF. CDR3 in DNA: TGCAGCGTTGAAGACACTAGCGGGAGGGGCGACGAGCAGTACTTC. V gene TRBV29-1 combines with J gene TRBJ2-7, with 13 bases that match TRBD2. The CDR3 runs 15 residues. J lost 5 bases, V lost 0 bases, and 4 bases had no gene match. CDR1 SQVTM and CDR2 ANQGSEA come from the germline V gene.

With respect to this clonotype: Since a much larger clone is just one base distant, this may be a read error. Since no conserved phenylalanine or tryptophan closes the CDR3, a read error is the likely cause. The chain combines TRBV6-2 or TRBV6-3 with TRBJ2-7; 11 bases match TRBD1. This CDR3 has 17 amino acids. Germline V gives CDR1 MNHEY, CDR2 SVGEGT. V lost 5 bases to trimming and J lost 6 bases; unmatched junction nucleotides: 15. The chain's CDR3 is CASSTSHPGQGVVEQYS. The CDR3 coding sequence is TGTGCCAGCAGTACTTCCCATCCGGGACAGGGGGTTGTCGAGCAGTACTCC.

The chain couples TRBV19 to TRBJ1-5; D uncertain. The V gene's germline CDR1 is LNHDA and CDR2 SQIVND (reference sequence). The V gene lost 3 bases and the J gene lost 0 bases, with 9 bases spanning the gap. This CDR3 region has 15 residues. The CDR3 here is CASSIGPYSNQPQHF. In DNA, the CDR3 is TGTGCCAGTAGTATCGGTCCGTATAGCAATCAGCCCCAGCATTTT.

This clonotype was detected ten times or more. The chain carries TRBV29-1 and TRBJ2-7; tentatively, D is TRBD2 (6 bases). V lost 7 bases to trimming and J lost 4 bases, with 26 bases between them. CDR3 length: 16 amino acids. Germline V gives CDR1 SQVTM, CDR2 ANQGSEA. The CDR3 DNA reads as TGCAGCGCCGAGACGGTGGGCAGGGCTGGGACTTACGAGCAGTACTTC. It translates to CSAETVGRAGTYEQYF.

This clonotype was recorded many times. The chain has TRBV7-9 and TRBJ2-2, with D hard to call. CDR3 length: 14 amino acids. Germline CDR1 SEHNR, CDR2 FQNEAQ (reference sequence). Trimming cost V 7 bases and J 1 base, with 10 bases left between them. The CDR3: CASTPPQNTGELFF. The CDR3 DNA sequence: TGTGCCAGCACCCCTCCACAGAACACCGGGGAGCTGTTTTTT.

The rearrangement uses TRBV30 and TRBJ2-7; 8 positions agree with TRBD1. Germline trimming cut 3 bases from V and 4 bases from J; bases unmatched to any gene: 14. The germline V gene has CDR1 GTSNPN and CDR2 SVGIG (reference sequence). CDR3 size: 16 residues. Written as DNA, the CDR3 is TGTGCCTGGAGCGAGACCTTGAGGACAGGGAAGTACGAGCAGTACTTC. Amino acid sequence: CAWSETLRTGKYEQYF.

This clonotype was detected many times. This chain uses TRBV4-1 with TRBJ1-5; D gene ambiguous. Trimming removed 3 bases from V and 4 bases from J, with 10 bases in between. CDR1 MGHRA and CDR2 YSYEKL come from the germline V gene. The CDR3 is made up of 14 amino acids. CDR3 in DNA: TGCGCCAGCAGCCAGAGGGTTGGTAATCAGCCCCAGCATTTT. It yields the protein CASSQRVGNQPQHF.

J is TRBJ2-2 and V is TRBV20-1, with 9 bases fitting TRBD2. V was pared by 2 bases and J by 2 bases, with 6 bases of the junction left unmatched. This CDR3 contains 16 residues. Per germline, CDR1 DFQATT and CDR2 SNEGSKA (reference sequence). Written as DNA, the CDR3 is TGCAGTGCTAGATTCCCTAGCGGGACAAACACCGGGGAGCTGTTTTTT. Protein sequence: CSARFPSGTNTGELFF.

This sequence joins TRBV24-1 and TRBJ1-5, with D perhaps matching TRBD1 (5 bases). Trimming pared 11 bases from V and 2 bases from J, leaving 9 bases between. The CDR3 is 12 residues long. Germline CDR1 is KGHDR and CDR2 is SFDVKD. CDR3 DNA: TGTGCCAGCAGGGAGTGCAATCAGCCCCAGCATTTT. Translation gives CASRECNQPQHF.

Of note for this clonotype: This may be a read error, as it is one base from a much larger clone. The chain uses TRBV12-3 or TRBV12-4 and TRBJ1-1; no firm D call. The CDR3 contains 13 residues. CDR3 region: CTSSLPSNTEAFF. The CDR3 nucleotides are TGTACCAGCAGTTTACCGTCGAACACTGAAGCTTTCTTT.

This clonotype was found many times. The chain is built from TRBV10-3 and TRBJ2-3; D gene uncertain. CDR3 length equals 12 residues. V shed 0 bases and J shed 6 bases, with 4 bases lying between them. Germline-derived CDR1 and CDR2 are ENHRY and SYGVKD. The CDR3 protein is CAISESGDTQYF. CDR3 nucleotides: TGTGCCATCAGTGAGTCGGGGGATACGCAGTATTTT.

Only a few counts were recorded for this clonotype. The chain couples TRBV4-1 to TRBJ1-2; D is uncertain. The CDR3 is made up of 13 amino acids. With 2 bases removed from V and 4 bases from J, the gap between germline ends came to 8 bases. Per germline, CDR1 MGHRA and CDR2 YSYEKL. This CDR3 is CASSQLVSYGYTF. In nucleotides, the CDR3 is TGCGCCAGCAGCCAACTGGTGAGCTATGGCTACACCTTC.

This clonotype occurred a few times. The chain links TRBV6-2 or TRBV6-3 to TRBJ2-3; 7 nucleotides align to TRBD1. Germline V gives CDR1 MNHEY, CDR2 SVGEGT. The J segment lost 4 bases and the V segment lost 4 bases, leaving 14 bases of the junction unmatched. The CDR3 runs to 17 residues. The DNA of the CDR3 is TGTGCCAGCAGTTTAGGACAGGTGCGGAGTCCACCAGATACGCAGTATTTT. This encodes CASSLGQVRSPPDTQYF.

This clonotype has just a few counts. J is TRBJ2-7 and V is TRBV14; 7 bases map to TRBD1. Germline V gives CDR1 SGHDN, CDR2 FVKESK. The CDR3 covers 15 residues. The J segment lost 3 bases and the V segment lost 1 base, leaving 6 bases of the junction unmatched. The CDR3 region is CASSQGPGQLYEQYF. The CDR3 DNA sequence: TGTGCCAGCAGCCAAGGGCCGGGACAGCTCTACGAGCAGTACTTC. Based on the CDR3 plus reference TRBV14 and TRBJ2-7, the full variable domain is EAGVTQFPSHSVIEKGQTVTLRCDPISGHDNLYWYRRVMGKEIKFLLHFVKESKQDESGMPNNRFLAERTGGTYSTLKVQPAELEDSGVYFCASSQGPGQLYEQYFGPGTRLTVT.

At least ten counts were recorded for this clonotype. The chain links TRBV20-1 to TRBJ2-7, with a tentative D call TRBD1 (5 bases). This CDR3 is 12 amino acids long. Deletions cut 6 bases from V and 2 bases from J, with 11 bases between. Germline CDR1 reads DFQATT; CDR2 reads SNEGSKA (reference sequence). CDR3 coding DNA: TGCAGTGCCCGGACACAAACCTACGAGCAGTACTTC. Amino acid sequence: CSARTQTYEQYF.

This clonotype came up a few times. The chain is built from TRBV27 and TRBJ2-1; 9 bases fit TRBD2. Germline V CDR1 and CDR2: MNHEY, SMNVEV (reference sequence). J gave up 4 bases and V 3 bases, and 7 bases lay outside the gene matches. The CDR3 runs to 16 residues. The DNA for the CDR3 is TGTGCCAGCAGTTTGTGGGCGGGAGGGCCTTACAATGAGCAGTTCTTC. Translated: CASSLWAGGPYNEQFF.

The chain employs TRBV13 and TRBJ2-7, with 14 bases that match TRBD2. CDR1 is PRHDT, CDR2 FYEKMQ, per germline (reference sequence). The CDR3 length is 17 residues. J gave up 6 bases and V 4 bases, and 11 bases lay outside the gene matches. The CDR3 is CASSSGLAGAKSLEQYF. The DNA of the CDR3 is TGTGCCAGCAGCTCGGGACTAGCGGGGGCCAAGTCTCTCGAGCAGTACTTC.

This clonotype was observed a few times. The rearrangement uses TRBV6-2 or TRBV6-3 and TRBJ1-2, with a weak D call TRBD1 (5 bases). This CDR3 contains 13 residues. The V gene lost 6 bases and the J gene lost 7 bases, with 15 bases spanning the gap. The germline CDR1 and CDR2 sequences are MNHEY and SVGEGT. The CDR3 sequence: CASRRDFGFGYTF. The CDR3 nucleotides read TGTGCCAGCAGACGGGACTTTGGGTTTGGCTACACCTTC.

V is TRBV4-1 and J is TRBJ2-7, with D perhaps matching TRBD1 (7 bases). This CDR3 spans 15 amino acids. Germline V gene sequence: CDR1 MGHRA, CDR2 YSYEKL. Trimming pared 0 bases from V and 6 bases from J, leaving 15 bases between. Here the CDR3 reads CASSQEAGQTCEQYF. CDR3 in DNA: TGCGCCAGCAGCCAAGAGGCGGGACAGACCTGCGAGCAGTACTTC.